The 27 T cell receptor beta chains below come from one sample, sequenced in a study of cytomegalovirus exposure and HLA in healthy donors. Amplification used 60 Vbeta primers and 13 Jbeta primers. TCRdb's copy holds only in-frame clones and misses some; the assay was immunoSEQ multiplex PCR. The sample holds more than 90,000 clones, approximately 72% seen once. The sequenced material came from PBMCs. These receptors were collected from a man aged 35-49 years in good health and CMV-seropositive.

This clone was seen just once. This chain connects TRBV6-1 to TRBJ2-5; D gene ambiguous. Germline CDR1 reads MNHNS; CDR2 reads SASEGT. The CDR3 sequence is 12 residues long. V lost 4 bases and J lost 1, with 4 bases in between. The CDR3 sequence is CASSGGQETQYF. The DNA of the CDR3 is TGTGCCAGCAGTGGCGGCCAAGAGACCCAGTACTTC.

CDR3 residues: CASSLARSMNTEAFF. The CDR3 DNA reads as TGTGCCAGCAGCTTGGCCAGGTCCATGAACACTGAAGCTTTCTTT. The chain is built from TRBV5-4 and TRBJ1-1; D is uncertain. There are 15 residues in the CDR3. Germline V CDR1 and CDR2: SGHNT, YYREEE (reference sequence). V lost 0 bases and J 0 bases, leaving 9 bases between the germline ends. The full variable domain, completed using reference TRBV5-4 and TRBJ1-1, is ETGVTQSPTHLIKTRGQQVTLRCSSQSGHNTVSWYQQALGQGPQFIFQYYREEENGRGNFPPRFSGLQFPNYSSELNVNALELDDSALYLCASSLARSMNTEAFFGQGTRLTVV.

This clone was observed once. The chain carries TRBV6-1 and TRBJ2-1; TRBD1 agrees at 10 bases. CDR3 length equals 15 residues. Germline assignment: CDR1 MNHNS and CDR2 SASEGT. V trimming: 3 bases; J trimming: 3 bases; junction bases outside the gene matches: 2. DNA for the CDR3: TGTGCCAGCAGTGAGGGGACAGGGGTCTACAATGAGCAGTTCTTC. Its translation is CASSEGTGVYNEQFF.

This chain links TRBV29-1 with TRBJ2-3, with 10 bases lining up with TRBD2. The V and J ends lost 2 bases and 7 bases, in that order; junction bases with no gene match: 3. This CDR3 has 13 residues. Germline-derived CDR1 and CDR2 are SQVTM and ANQGSEA. CDR3: CSVEPSGGNTQYF. The CDR3 bases are TGCAGCGTTGAACCTAGCGGGGGAAATACGCAGTATTTT.

The chain has TRBV5-1 and TRBJ2-5; TRBD1 matches 8 bases. V shed 3 bases, J shed 5 bases, and the junction held 9 bases outside the gene matches. This CDR3 contains 15 residues. The germline V gene has CDR1 SGHRS and CDR2 YFSETQ. This CDR3 reads CASSSGGAGGETQYF. The CDR3 DNA sequence: TGCGCCAGCAGCTCAGGGGGCGCGGGTGGCGAGACCCAGTACTTC. The entire variable domain, with the rest obtained from reference TRBV5-1 and TRBJ2-5, is as follows: KAGVTQTPRYLIKTRGQQVTLSCSPISGHRSVSWYQQTPGQGLQFLFEYFSETQRNKGNFPGRFSGRQFSNSRSEMNVSTLELGDSALYLCASSSGGAGGETQYFGPGTRLLVL.

The chain combines TRBV9 with TRBJ1-3; the D is unclear. V dropped 0 bases and J dropped 0 bases, with 10 bases sitting between them. Germline CDR1 reads SGDLS; CDR2 reads YYNGEE. The CDR3 totals 16 residues. The CDR3 loop is CASSVDSGSSGNTIYF. The CDR3 DNA reads as TGTGCCAGCAGCGTAGATAGCGGGTCCTCTGGAAACACCATATATTTT.

The chain is built from TRBV5-1 and TRBJ2-3; tentatively, D is TRBD2 (6 bases). This CDR3 contains 14 residues. Germline lookup yields CDR1 SGHRS and CDR2 YFSETQ. Trimming left V 0 bases short and J 2 bases short, with 7 bases between. The CDR3 region is CASSLVDYTDTQYF. CDR3 coding DNA: TGCGCCAGCAGCTTGGTGGACTACACAGATACGCAGTATTTT.

A single count supports this clone. V and J are TRBV6-5 and TRBJ2-7; 7 bases map to TRBD1. CDR1 is MNHEY and CDR2 is SVGAGI in the germline V gene. The V and J ends lost 5 bases and 8 bases, in that order; junction bases with no gene match: 9. The CDR3 extends over 13 amino acids. DNA for the CDR3: TGTGCCAGCAGTCCCCACAACAGGGGCCAGCAGTACTTC. As protein: CASSPHNRGQQYF.

This clone was counted only a few times. The chain combines TRBV6-5 with TRBJ1-6; D is unresolved. Germline CDR1 MNHEY, CDR2 SVGAGI. CDR3 length: 15 residues. Deletions cut 7 bases from V and 6 bases from J, with 16 bases between. CDR3 DNA sequence: TGTGCCAGCAATATCGTCGTGGACTCTAATTCACCCCTCCACTTT. Its translation: CASNIVVDSNSPLHF.

V usage is TRBV6-1 and J usage is TRBJ2-3; 9 positions match TRBD1. Germline values: CDR1 MNHNS, CDR2 SASEGT. V was pared by 10 bases and J by 3 bases, with 8 bases of the junction left unmatched. The CDR3 consists of 14 residues. CDR3 residues: CATRTGVGTDTQYF. CDR3 nucleotides: TGTGCCACCAGGACAGGGGTTGGTACAGATACGCAGTATTTT.

The J gene is TRBJ2-3, the V gene TRBV15; 7 bases are a match to TRBD2. Germline V gene data show CDR1 as LNHNV and CDR2 as YYDKDF (reference sequence). The CDR3 runs to 17 residues. V shed 3 bases, J shed 2 bases, and the junction held 11 bases outside the gene matches. The CDR3 spells CATSSTTSVGSTDTQYF. CDR3 nucleotide sequence: TGTGCCACCAGCAGTACCACTAGCGTCGGTTCCACAGATACGCAGTATTTT.

The genes are TRBV7-8 and TRBJ2-1, with a tentative D call TRBD1 (6 bases). Deletions cut 1 base from V and 9 bases from J, with 19 bases between. Germline CDR1 reads SGHVS; CDR2 reads FQNEAQ. CDR3 length equals 16 residues. The CDR3 sequence: CASSLDGAGEIGEQFF. CDR3 coding DNA: TGTGCCAGCAGCTTAGACGGGGCAGGGGAAATTGGTGAGCAGTTCTTC.

The V gene is TRBV9, the J gene TRBJ1-2; D perhaps matches TRBD1 (6 bases). V was cut by 3 bases and J by 4 bases, with 25 bases left in between. CDR3 size: 18 residues. In germline, CDR1 is SGDLS, CDR2 YYNGEE. CDR3 bases: TGTGCCAGCAGCGCAAAGGACCGGGACACACTAGCGGGCTATGGCTACACCTTC. This translates into CASSAKDRDTLAGYGYTF.

The CDR3 protein is CASSQALAYNEQFF. CDR3 DNA sequence: TGTGCCAGCAGCCAAGCTCTCGCCTACAATGAGCAGTTCTTC. This rearrangement joins TRBV14 to TRBJ2-1; D not resolved. V dropped 1 base and J dropped 2 bases, with 6 bases sitting between them. The CDR3 contains 14 residues. The V gene's germline CDR1 is SGHDN and CDR2 FVKESK. Full variable domain (remainder filled in from reference TRBV14 and TRBJ2-1): EAGVTQFPSHSVIEKGQTVTLRCDPISGHDNLYWYRRVMGKEIKFLLHFVKESKQDESGMPNNRFLAERTGGTYSTLKVQPAELEDSGVYFCASSQALAYNEQFFGPGTRLTVL.

V is TRBV28 and J is TRBJ1-4; no reliable D call. Between the trimmed V and J ends, which lost 11 bases and 4 bases, there was a span of 8 bases. The CDR3 has 11 residues. CDR1 and CDR2 from the germline V gene are MDHEN and SYDVKM. This CDR3 reads CAVRGNEKLFF. In nucleotides, the CDR3 is TGTGCCGTCCGGGGTAATGAAAAACTGTTTTTT.

The chain employs TRBV11-2 and TRBJ1-3, with TRBD1 identical over 9 bases. Germline V gene data show CDR1 as SGHAT and CDR2 as FQNNGV. Unmatched junction bases numbered 1, after V lost 3 bases and J lost 4 bases. The length of the CDR3 is 14 residues. The CDR3 here is CASSFDRGGNTIYF. The CDR3 region has the DNA TGTGCCAGCAGCTTCGACAGGGGGGGAAACACCATATATTTT. The whole variable domain, remainder taken from reference TRBV11-2 and TRBJ1-3, is EAGVAQSPRYKIIEKRQSVAFWCNPISGHATLYWYQQILGQGPKLLIQFQNNGVVDDSQLPKDRFSAERLKGVDSTLKIQPAKLEDSAVYLCASSFDRGGNTIYFGEGSWLTVV.

The rearrangement joins TRBV4-1 to TRBJ2-5; 16 nucleotides align to TRBD2. CDR3 length: 21 amino acids. CDR1 MGHRA and CDR2 YSYEKL come from the germline V gene. V gave up 3 bases and J gave up 5 bases; unmatched junction bases: 18. CDR3 protein: CASSQERTGTSGGAPEETQYF. Written as DNA, the CDR3 is TGCGCCAGCAGCCAGGAACGAACCGGGACTAGCGGGGGGGCCCCGGAGGAGACCCAGTACTTC.

The chain recombines TRBV5-1 with TRBJ2-1, with 12 bases matching TRBD2. CDR1 and CDR2 (germline): SGHRS, YFSETQ. V was clipped by 4 bases and J by 4 bases; unmatched bases: 3. The CDR3 is made up of 15 amino acids. CDR3 nucleotides: TGCGCCAGCAGCATAACTAGCGGGGGGTACAATGAGCAGTTCTTC. This encodes CASSITSGGYNEQFF.

The V call is TRBV28, the J call TRBJ1-2, with TRBD1 matching 7 bases. The ends lost 6 bases at V and 6 bases at J; junction bases unmatched: 10. This CDR3 comprises 14 residues. Germline assignment: CDR1 MDHEN and CDR2 SYDVKM. In nucleotides, the CDR3 is TGTGCCAGCAGCTTCCGAGACAGGGAAAATGGCTACACCTTC. Translating it yields CASSFRDRENGYTF.

The chain joins TRBV7-9 to TRBJ1-1, with 10 bases that match TRBD1. Per the germline V gene, CDR1 is SEHNR and CDR2 is FQNEAQ (reference sequence). Trimming took 5 bases from V and 0 from J; bases not matched to a gene: 9. CDR3 length equals 17 residues. CDR3 region: CASSPSPGTGVNTEAFF. The CDR3 region has the DNA TGTGCCAGCAGCCCAAGTCCCGGGACAGGGGTGAACACTGAAGCTTTCTTT. Complete variable domain (other parts from reference TRBV7-9 and TRBJ1-1): DTGVSQNPRHKITKRGQNVTFRCDPISEHNRLYWYRQTLGQGPEFLTYFQNEAQLEKSRLLSDRFSAERPKGSFSTLEIQRTEQGDSAMYLCASSPSPGTGVNTEAFFGQGTRLTVV.

The chain joins TRBV11-3 to TRBJ2-4; 9 bases agree with TRBD2. This CDR3 region has 19 residues. The germline V gene has CDR1 SGHNT and CDR2 YENEEA. Losses at the gene ends were 6 bases for V and 0 bases for J; bases not matched to a gene: 15. Written as DNA, the CDR3 is TGTGCCAGCAGTCCAGGCGGGGGACTAGCAGACTTAGCCAAAAACATTCAGTACTTC. Its protein product is CASSPGGGLADLAKNIQYF.

The table lists this clone with a few counts. The chain carries TRBV5-1 and TRBJ2-1; maybe TRBD1 (5 bases). CDR3 length: 12 amino acids. The V end was cut by 4 bases, the J end by 10 bases, with 12 bases between. Per germline, CDR1 SGHRS and CDR2 YFSETQ. CDR3 region: CASSPQGGEQFF. CDR3 in DNA: TGCGCCAGCAGCCCCCAGGGTGGCGAGCAGTTCTTC. The full variable domain, its missing parts supplied by reference TRBV5-1 and TRBJ2-1, is KAGVTQTPRYLIKTRGQQVTLSCSPISGHRSVSWYQQTPGQGLQFLFEYFSETQRNKGNFPGRFSGRQFSNSRSEMNVSTLELGDSALYLCASSPQGGEQFFGPGTRLTVL.

The rearrangement uses TRBV27 and TRBJ1-2, with a possible D match to TRBD1 (5 bases). Trimming removed 2 bases from V and 7 bases from J, with 17 bases in between. The CDR3 spans 15 residues. Germline lookup yields CDR1 MNHEY and CDR2 SMNVEV (reference sequence). This CDR3 reads CASSLGKRGSGGYTF. The CDR3 nucleotides are TGTGCCAGCAGTTTAGGGAAGCGGGGGTCGGGTGGCTACACCTTC.

The V call is TRBV5-4, the J call TRBJ2-1; 8 bases map to TRBD2. This CDR3 region has 13 residues. Germline CDR1 and CDR2: SGHNT and YYREEE (reference sequence). J gave up 1 base and V 10 bases, and 4 bases lay outside the gene matches. CDR3 sequence: CAATSGSYNEQFF. Written as DNA, the CDR3 is TGTGCCGCCACTAGCGGATCCTACAATGAGCAGTTCTTC. Full variable domain (missing parts from reference TRBV5-4 and TRBJ2-1): ETGVTQSPTHLIKTRGQQVTLRCSSQSGHNTVSWYQQALGQGPQFIFQYYREEENGRGNFPPRFSGLQFPNYSSELNVNALELDDSALYLCAATSGSYNEQFFGPGTRLTVL.

The sample holds a few counts of this clone. The genes are TRBV10-3 and TRBJ1-5; TRBD1 agrees at 9 bases. Trimming cost V 3 bases and J 4 bases; bases outside gene matches: 10. Germline CDR1 ENHRY, CDR2 SYGVKD. CDR3 length: 17 residues. DNA of the CDR3: TGTGCCATCAGTGACCTCCGGGACAGGGATGGAAATCAGCCCCAGCATTTT. Translation gives CAISDLRDRDGNQPQHF.

The chain is built from TRBV19 and TRBJ1-2; the D is unclear. This CDR3 is 14 amino acids long. V was trimmed by 7 bases and J by 1 base, leaving 13 bases between them. Germline V gives CDR1 LNHDA, CDR2 SQIVND (reference sequence). The CDR3: CASTRNQNNYGYTF. The DNA for the CDR3 is TGTGCCAGTACTCGAAACCAGAATAACTATGGCTACACCTTC. Using reference TRBV19 and TRBJ1-2 for the parts outside the CDR3, the full variable domain is DGGITQSPKYLFRKEGQNVTLSCEQNLNHDAMYWYRQDPGQGLRLIYYSQIVNDFQKGDIAEGYSVSREKKESFPLTVTSAQKNPTAFYLCASTRNQNNYGYTFGSGTRLTVV.

The rearrangement links TRBV18 to TRBJ1-2; 7 bases fit TRBD1. The CDR3 sequence is 11 residues long. With V trimmed by 2 bases and J by 10 bases, 1 base remained unmatched. Germline lookup yields CDR1 KGHSH and CDR2 LQKENI. The CDR3 spells CASSPGQDYTF. The CDR3 DNA follows: TGTGCCAGCTCACCAGGACAGGACTACACCTTC. The full variable domain, completed using reference TRBV18 and TRBJ1-2, is NAGVMQNPRHLVRRRGQEARLRCSPMKGHSHVYWYRQLPEEGLKFMVYLQKENIIDESGMPKERFSAEFPKEGPSILRIQQVVRGDSAAYFCASSPGQDYTFGSGTRLTVV.